This TCR beta chain was observed in a study of T cell responses to AZD1222 COVID-19 vaccine. General study points: Unmutated variant regions are reportedly targeted by nearly half of spike-specific TCRs. It should be noted that donors were predominantly white British and more often female, and clonal diversity was possibly underestimated. Increases in Spike-specific TCR breadth and depth were seen after two AZD1222 doses. Spike-spanning, vaccine-associated CD4 TCRs were dominant at 160-218 and 743-854.

The sample holds one count of this clone. What it binds is not known. The data were produced by immunoSEQ multiplex PCR, yet TCRdb's version contains in-frame clones alone and is incomplete. The table shows 100,000 to 150,000 clones, with around 86% occurring only once. CDR1 and CDR2 from the germline V gene are MDHEN and SYDVKM. CDR3 length: 14 amino acids. V shed 6 bases, J shed 4 bases, and the junction held 7 bases outside the gene matches. The material sequenced was peripheral blood, taken on day 0 of AZD1222 vaccination. The source of this sequence is an adult in good health. The chain uses TRBV28 and TRBJ2-7, with 9 bases aligning to TRBD1. The CDR3 sequence is CASSPGQGWYEQYF. CDR3 nucleotide sequence: TGTGCCAGCAGCCCCGGACAGGGGTGGTACGAGCAGTACTTC.